Described below is a single T cell receptor beta chain sequence and its context. Its target is unknown. Peripheral blood, about 9.8 milliliters per donor, was collected. The data were taken from a study of blood T cells in healthy people across ages. The germline CDR1 and CDR2 sequences are SEHNR and FQNEAQ (reference sequence). This CDR3 has 15 residues. The V end lost 5 bases, the J end lost 0 bases, and 14 bases lay between the germline ends. Study-wide findings and caveats: Unsorted PBMCs ruled out conclusive naive versus antigen-experienced comparison.

Next came a second PCR, run for about 6 to 12 cycles, which used a sample-barcoded 5' primer along with a J-beta primer mix. Each sample provided no less than 2.5 million CDR3-containing paired-end reads. TCRdb reprocessed the 5' RACE reads with MiXCR, giving one entry per CDR3 protein. In the table there are about 1,500,000 distinct CDR3 sequences, approximately 30% of which are singletons. This receptor was obtained from a woman aged 25 to 39 in good health. Material for sequencing was blood. The J gene is TRBJ2-7, the V gene TRBV7-9; D call uncertain. In nucleotides, the CDR3 is TGTGCCAGCAGCCCTTTCGAGACACCCTCCTACGAGCAGTACTTC. Its translation is CASSPFETPSYEQYF.